The next 13 T cell receptor beta chains were all read from a single sample in a study of beta chain features in type 1 diabetes. The authors reverse transcribed all of the isolated RNA, so sequencing captured expressed TCRB transcripts. Using immunoSEQ multiplex PCR, the repertoire was profiled, and TCRdb retains in-frame clones only, with some absent. The sample holds under 450,000 clones; more than 11% are singletons and the top ten take 0.03% to 0.04%. The sequenced material came from naive CD4+ T cells from blood. The source is a young man in good health.

This clone has just a few counts. The V gene is TRBV6-5, the J gene TRBJ2-1; D remains unclear. The CDR3 is made up of 11 amino acids. Trimming pared 4 bases from V and 7 bases from J, leaving 5 bases between. Germline V gives CDR1 MNHEY, CDR2 SVGAGI. This chain's CDR3 is CASSFMNEQFF. CDR3 DNA: TGTGCCAGCAGTTTCATGAATGAGCAGTTCTTC.

The chain employs TRBV27 and TRBJ1-2, with 10 bases matching TRBD1. The CDR3 loop spans 16 amino acids. CDR1 is MNHEY, CDR2 SMNVEV, per germline (reference sequence). Losses at the gene ends were 2 bases for V and 2 bases for J; bases not matched to a gene: 5. DNA for the CDR3: TGTGCCAGCAGTTTAGTTTCGACAGGGGGCAACTATGGCTACACCTTC. Translated, it gives CASSLVSTGGNYGYTF.

This clone has only a few counts. This chain uses TRBV5-6 with TRBJ2-1; no definite D call. The length of the CDR3 is 16 residues. Germline V gives CDR1 SGHDT, CDR2 YYEEEE. The V and J ends lost 4 bases and 2 bases respectively, with 16 bases between them. CDR3 nucleotides: TGTGCCAGCAGCGTGTTAGCTATGGTCCCCTACAATGAGCAGTTCTTC. It specifies CASSVLAMVPYNEQFF. The complete variable domain, with remaining parts taken from reference TRBV5-6 and TRBJ2-1, reads DAGVTQSPTHLIKTRGQQVTLRCSPKSGHDTVSWYQQALGQGPQFIFQYYEEEERQRGNFPDRFSGHQFPNYSSELNVNALLLGDSALYLCASSVLAMVPYNEQFFGPGTRLTVL.

The sample holds a few counts of this clone. J is TRBJ2-1 and V is TRBV5-6; 7 positions match TRBD2. Germline-derived CDR1 and CDR2 are SGHDT and YYEEEE. The junction had 11 bases not matched to a gene; V was cut back by 4 bases and J by 16 bases. This CDR3 region has 12 residues. The CDR3 DNA follows: TGTGCCAGCAGCACCTCTCGGACTAGTAAATTCTTC. This codes for CASSTSRTSKFF.

The V and J genes are TRBV6-1 and TRBJ2-3; 9 bases line up with TRBD2. This CDR3 contains 16 residues. Germline V CDR1 and CDR2: MNHNS, SASEGT. Unmatched junction bases numbered 3, after V lost 2 bases and J lost 0 bases. The CDR3 nucleotides are TGTGCCAGCAGTGAATATCTAGCGGGGAGCACAGATACGCAGTATTTT. It specifies CASSEYLAGSTDTQYF.

This clone was seen a handful of times. The chain combines TRBV9 with TRBJ2-7, with a weak D call TRBD2 (5 bases). CDR3 length: 15 amino acids. The germline V gene encodes CDR1 SGDLS and CDR2 YYNGEE. Between the trimmed V and J ends, which lost 0 bases and 4 bases, there was a span of 14 bases. Written as DNA, the CDR3 is TGTGCCAGCAGCGTAGGGACGGGGTCGGATTACGAGCAGTACTTC. It specifies CASSVGTGSDYEQYF.

This clone was detected once. The chain joins TRBV7-8 to TRBJ2-7, with D possibly being TRBD1 (5 bases). V was clipped by 5 bases and J by 0 bases, with 17 bases between them. The CDR3 is 16 amino acids. The germline gives CDR1 SGHVS, CDR2 FQNEAQ. The CDR3 is CASSPRDGRSSYEQYV. Here the CDR3 DNA reads TGTGCCAGCAGCCCCAGGGATGGCCGGAGCTCCTACGAGCAGTACGTC.

This clone was seen a handful of times. The V call is TRBV2, the J call TRBJ2-1, with D possibly matching TRBD1 (5 bases). Germline V gives CDR1 SNHLY, CDR2 FYNNEI. The CDR3 sequence is 12 residues long. V lost 2 bases and J lost 10, with 9 bases in between. The CDR3 region is CASSESQGEQFF. The CDR3 nucleotides are TGTGCCAGCAGTGAATCCCAGGGAGAGCAGTTCTTC.

This clone was picked up a small number of times. The chain joins TRBV6-5 to TRBJ1-5, with D tentatively TRBD1 (5 bases). The germline V gene has CDR1 MNHEY and CDR2 SVGAGI. Trimming removed 2 bases from V and 2 bases from J, with 10 bases in between. This CDR3 region has 15 residues. The CDR3 nucleotides read TGTGCCAGCAGTTACACGGGGGATGGCAATCAGCCCCAGCATTTT. Translation: CASSYTGDGNQPQHF.

This clone occurred a few times. The rearrangement joins TRBV2 to TRBJ2-2; unclear D gene. Germline CDR1 reads SNHLY; CDR2 reads FYNNEI. The CDR3 length is 16 residues. Between the trimmed V and J ends, which lost 5 bases and 1 base, there was a span of 14 bases. The CDR3 loop reads CASSPRTGRNTGELFF. CDR3 coding DNA: TGTGCCAGCAGTCCTAGGACGGGCCGGAACACCGGGGAGCTGTTTTTT.

The genes are TRBV11-2 and TRBJ2-1, with unresolved D. CDR1 is SGHAT and CDR2 is FQNNGV in the germline V gene. The V gene lost 4 bases and the J gene lost 4 bases, with 17 bases spanning the gap. CDR3 length: 16 residues. This CDR3 reads CASSSSGRRYYNEQFF. The CDR3, as DNA: TGTGCCAGCAGCTCAAGTGGCCGGAGATATTACAATGAGCAGTTCTTC.

This chain joins TRBV7-2 and TRBJ2-7; no reliable D call. V lost 4 bases and J lost 7, with 8 bases in between. Germline values: CDR1 SGHTA, CDR2 FQGNSA. This CDR3 is built from 11 residues. The CDR3 sequence: CASSSLGEQYF. The CDR3 coding sequence is TGTGCCAGCAGCTCATTAGGGGAGCAGTACTTC.

V gene TRBV23-1 combines with J gene TRBJ1-2; D unresolved. TRBV23-1 is given ORF status, its function remaining uncertain. V lost 1 base to trimming and J lost 7 bases, with 4 bases between them. The length of the CDR3 is 11 residues. CDR3: CASSQLSGYTF. The CDR3 coding sequence is TGCGCCAGCAGTCAATTGAGTGGCTACACCTTC.